This entry features one T cell receptor beta chain sequence. The data were taken from a study of shared T cell receptors in the human thymus. The CDR3 has 17 amino acids. V was pared by 9 bases and J by 2 bases, with 14 bases of the junction left unmatched. Germline lookup yields CDR1 MDHEN and CDR2 SYDVKM. TCRdb's copy holds only in-frame clones and misses some; the assay was immunoSEQ multiplex PCR. The sample includes some 700,000 clones, 70% to 90% of them seen just once. These data were likewise used in another study, on human thymus T cells.

The sequence was obtained from a girl under three years old with a congenital heart defect. J is TRBJ2-5 and V is TRBV28; 11 nucleotides line up with TRBD2. Sequencing used thymocytes. The chain's CDR3 is CASSPVLAGALQETQYF. The DNA for the CDR3 is TGTGCCAGTTCGCCAGTACTAGCGGGGGCTCTACAAGAGACCCAGTACTTC.